This passage covers 17 T cell receptor beta chains from one sample sequenced in a study of beta chain features in type 1 diabetes (dated by TCRdb to the late 2010s). Receptors were amplified or captured by the immunoSEQ multiplex PCR assay. The entire amount of isolated RNA was reverse transcribed using the High Capacity cDNA Reverse Transcription Kit, so the sequenced TCRB transcripts were expressed ones. TCRdb stores this immuneACCESS table with in-frame sequences only. Part of the clones is absent; in the studies checked, under half of the shortfall reflects unresolved V genes, and no reason is known for the rest. This sample gives 600,000 or so clones in total; 9.5% to 15% of them show up just once. 0.09% to 0.15% of the sample belongs to the ten largest clones. These TCRs' antigens remain unknown. What the authors observed across the whole study: Type 1 diabetes patients showed a moderate but significant shortening of TCRB CDR3 length in all four CD4+ subsets.

Sequenced material: naive CD4+ T cells from blood. The sample's cell subset or site label is to be understood as: true naive CD4+ T cells. The receptor source for this set is a man aged 25-40 years with type 1 diabetes.

The rearrangement links TRBV6-6 to TRBJ1-2; 7 bases map to TRBD1. The CDR3 loop spans 11 amino acids. V was clipped by 7 bases and J by 9 bases; unmatched bases: 5. Germline V gives CDR1 MNHNY, CDR2 SVGAGI (reference sequence). CDR3 residues: CASKTGASYTF. The CDR3 DNA is TGTGCCAGCAAAACAGGGGCGAGCTACACCTTC.

The chain is built from TRBV5-4 and TRBJ2-5; D not resolved. This CDR3 contains 13 residues. Germline-derived CDR1 and CDR2 are SGHNT and YYREEE (reference sequence). Trimming left V 1 base short and J 4 bases short, with 8 bases between. The CDR3 bases are TGTGCCAGCAGCTTGAGTTTTCGAGAGACCCAGTACTTC. It translates to CASSLSFRETQYF.

In its sample, this clone was seen a few times. The V and J genes are TRBV7-9 and TRBJ1-6, with 8 nucleotides matching TRBD1. The CDR3 consists of 16 residues. V gave up 5 bases and J gave up 4 bases; unmatched junction bases: 7. Per germline, CDR1 SEHNR and CDR2 FQNEAQ (reference sequence). The CDR3 region has the DNA TGTGCCAGCAGCCTCGGACAGGGATCATATAATTCACCCCTCCACTTT. As protein: CASSLGQGSYNSPLHF.

J is TRBJ2-6 and V is TRBV5-4; D may be TRBD2 (5 bases). CDR1 is SGHNT, CDR2 YYREEE, per germline (reference sequence). The V and J ends lost 4 bases and 0 bases respectively, with 17 bases between them. This CDR3 is 18 amino acids long. CDR3: CASSPKGAPSSGANVLTF. The CDR3 region has the DNA TGTGCCAGCAGCCCGAAGGGAGCTCCAAGCTCTGGGGCCAACGTCCTGACTTTC.

The chain couples TRBV19 to TRBJ1-5, with 9 bases aligning to TRBD1. CDR3 length: 16 amino acids. CDR1 is LNHDA and CDR2 is SQIVND in the germline V gene (reference sequence). The V gene end was trimmed by 3 bases and the J gene end by 6 bases; junction bases not matched to a gene: 9. The CDR3 loop reads CASSMKQGALAQPQHF. The CDR3 DNA sequence: TGTGCCAGTAGTATGAAACAGGGGGCTTTAGCTCAGCCCCAGCATTTT.

This clone was counted a few times. This chain links TRBV5-1 with TRBJ2-3; 12 nucleotides line up with TRBD1. V lost 5 bases and J lost 5; bases outside the gene matches: 6. The CDR3 sequence is 15 residues long. CDR1 and CDR2 from the germline V gene are SGHRS and YFSETQ. Here the CDR3 reads CASRVGQGAGDTQYF. Written as DNA, the CDR3 is TGCGCCAGCAGGGTGGGACAGGGGGCTGGAGATACGCAGTATTTT.

This clone turned up a few times. V and J are TRBV2 and TRBJ2-1; the D call may be TRBD1 or TRBD2 (5 bases each). Per the germline V gene, CDR1 is SNHLY and CDR2 is FYNNEI. The CDR3 is made up of 15 amino acids. V lost 4 bases, J lost 2 bases, and 12 bases lay in between. CDR3 region: CASSATGRTYNEQFF. Here the CDR3 DNA reads TGTGCCAGCAGTGCCACGGGGCGTACCTACAATGAGCAGTTCTTC.

This chain uses TRBV7-9 with TRBJ1-6; tentatively, D is TRBD1 (5 bases). There are 14 residues in the CDR3. Trimming pared 5 bases from V and 5 bases from J, leaving 10 bases between. Germline CDR1 reads SEHNR; CDR2 reads FQNEAQ (reference sequence). CDR3 DNA: TGTGCCAGCAGCCCGGGACTCAATAATTCACCCCTCCACTTT. This codes for CASSPGLNNSPLHF.

The table lists this clone with a few counts. The CDR3 DNA reads TGTGCCAGCAGTGAAGAAAGACAGGGCCTCGAGCTGTTTTTT. It codes for CASSEERQGLELFF. The chain is built from TRBV2 and TRBJ2-2; TRBD1 matches 7 bases. There are 14 residues in the CDR3. V lost 1 base and J lost 11; bases outside the gene matches: 7. Germline values: CDR1 SNHLY, CDR2 FYNNEI.

A word on this clone: The junction and the germline gene differ at one end; a read error may be behind it. This chain uses TRBV4-3 with TRBJ1-6; tentatively, D is TRBD1 (6 bases). Looked up from germline, CDR1 is LGHNA and CDR2 is YSLEER. The CDR3 contains 16 residues. As DNA, the CDR3 is TGCGCCAGCAGCCAAGGTGGCAGGGGTTATAACTCACCCCTCCACTTT. It codes for CASSQGGRGYNSPLHF.

This clone has just a few counts. This chain uses TRBV7-2 with TRBJ1-1; maybe TRBD1 (5 bases). V was cut by 1 base and J by 1 base, with 7 bases left in between. Germline-derived CDR1 and CDR2 are SGHTA and FQGNSA. The CDR3 has 14 residues. The DNA for the CDR3 is TGTGCCAGCAGCTTAGGGGGGTCGAACACTGAAGCTTTCTTT. Amino acid sequence: CASSLGGSNTEAFF.

This clone was seen more than once but under ten times. This chain uses TRBV7-9 with TRBJ1-6, with a possible D match to TRBD1 (6 bases). The CDR3 has 16 amino acids. Deletions cut 4 bases from V and 9 bases from J, with 19 bases between. Germline V gene lookup returns CDR1 SEHNR and CDR2 FQNEAQ (reference sequence). CDR3 residues: CASSSWDKAMGSPLHF. As DNA, the CDR3 is TGTGCCAGCAGCTCGTGGGACAAAGCCATGGGTTCACCCCTCCACTTT.

In this sample, this clone turned up a few times. The chain uses TRBV6-1 and TRBJ2-1; weak D call: TRBD2 (7 bases). V was shortened by 8 bases and J by 8 bases, with 16 bases between the two germline ends. The CDR3 totals 13 residues. CDR1 and CDR2 from the germline V gene are MNHNS and SASEGT. The CDR3 reads CASPREGVYEQFF. The CDR3 DNA is TGTGCCAGCCCCAGGGAGGGGGTTTATGAGCAGTTCTTC.

The chain couples TRBV28 to TRBJ2-5; 7 bases align to TRBD1. The J segment lost 5 bases and the V segment lost 6 bases, leaving 3 bases of the junction unmatched. This CDR3 contains 12 residues. CDR1 and CDR2 from the germline V gene are MDHEN and SYDVKM. The CDR3 region is CASSQTGETQYF. CDR3 coding DNA: TGTGCCAGCAGCCAGACAGGGGAGACCCAGTACTTC. The variable domain in full, completed from reference TRBV28 and TRBJ2-5, reads DVKVTQSSRYLVKRTGEKVFLECVQDMDHENMFWYRQDPGLGLRLIYFSYDVKMKEKGDIPEGYSVSREKKERFSLILESASTNQTSMYLCASSQTGETQYFGPGTRLLVL.

This clone was seen more than once but under ten times. The chain employs TRBV7-2 and TRBJ1-6; D unresolved. The germline V gene encodes CDR1 SGHTA and CDR2 FQGNSA. Trimming took off 2 bases at V and 10 bases at J, with 9 bases between the two ends. The CDR3 covers 13 residues. The CDR3 reads CASSLFSPSPLHF. In DNA, the CDR3 is TGTGCCAGCAGCTTATTCTCTCCGTCACCCCTCCACTTT.

This clone occurred a few times. CDR3: CASSQGWDRGTYEQYF. The CDR3 coding sequence is TGCGCCAGCAGCCAAGGGTGGGACAGGGGCACCTACGAGCAGTACTTC. This chain joins TRBV4-3 and TRBJ2-7; TRBD1 agrees at 10 bases. Per germline, CDR1 LGHNA and CDR2 YSLEER. This CDR3 comprises 16 residues. The J segment lost 2 bases and the V segment lost 1 base, leaving 5 bases of the junction unmatched.

This clone was seen a few times. This chain joins TRBV13 and TRBJ2-5; D may be TRBD2 (5 bases). This CDR3 has 13 amino acids. The germline CDR1 and CDR2 sequences are PRHDT and FYEKMQ (reference sequence). The V gene lost 3 bases and the J gene lost 5 bases, with 10 bases spanning the gap. The CDR3 DNA is TGTGCCAGCAGCTTCGGACGCGGGGAGACCCAGTACTTC. Translating it yields CASSFGRGETQYF.